This T cell receptor beta chain emerged from a study of OX40 agonist ivuxolimab in advanced cancers. Study at large: Ivuxolimab doses were 0.01, 0.1, 0.3, 1.5, 3 or 10 mg/kg every 2 weeks. Checkpoint inhibitors had been given previously to approximately 41% of patients. General study findings and limits: More expanded clones were found, on average, in CD8+ than in CD4+ T cells.

The CDR3 has 12 amino acids. The germline CDR1 and CDR2 sequences are SGHVS and FQNEAQ. V lost 4 bases, J lost 9 bases, and 10 bases lay in between. With regard to this clone: Its target is not known.

Repertoires were generated with immunoSEQ multiplex PCR, while TCRdb's copy carries only in-frame clones and drops some. The sample includes about 94,000 clones, more than 75% of them seen just once. The receptor was isolated from an adult with an advanced solid tumor such as melanoma, head and neck, liver or kidney cancer. The rearrangement links TRBV7-8 to TRBJ1-5, with D tentatively TRBD1 (5 bases). The sequencing used CD4+ or CD8+ T cells sorted from blood, collected in a trial of the OX40 agonist ivuxolimab. The CDR3 nucleotides read TGTGCCAGCAGCTACCAGGGAGCGCCCCAGCATTTT. It encodes CASSYQGAPQHF.